Listed here are 18 T cell receptor beta chains from one sample, sequenced in a study of cytomegalovirus exposure and HLA in healthy donors. 13 Jbeta primers and 60 Vbeta primers were used for the PCR. Repertoires were generated with immunoSEQ multiplex PCR, while TCRdb's copy carries only in-frame clones and drops some. The sample records around 150,000 clones, nearly 80% being singletons. Sequenced material: PBMCs. Source of these receptors: a woman aged 40 to 50 in good health and CMV-seronegative.

This clone was recorded many times. Other DNA sequences in the sample encode the same CDR3. The chain employs TRBV7-9 and TRBJ1-1; D gene uncertain. The CDR3 is 13 residues long. The V end lost 1 base, the J end lost 1 base, and 4 bases lay between the germline ends. Germline V CDR1 and CDR2: SEHNR, FQNEAQ (reference sequence). The CDR3 DNA reads as TGTGCCAGCAGCTTAGGTCAGAACACTGAAGCTTTCTTT. Translated, it gives CASSLGQNTEAFF.

This clone has only a few counts. The V gene is TRBV6-1, the J gene TRBJ2-1; perhaps TRBD1 as D (5 bases). Germline CDR1 MNHNS, CDR2 SASEGT. The germline V and J ends were trimmed by 4 bases and 7 bases, with 11 bases remaining between them. There are 13 residues in the CDR3. CDR3 loop: CASSGHRWNEQFF. In DNA form, the CDR3 reads TGTGCCAGCAGTGGCCACAGGTGGAATGAGCAGTTCTTC.

The V gene is TRBV5-1, the J gene TRBJ2-3; TRBD2 agrees at 7 bases. Trimming at V came to 6 bases and at J to 0 bases, leaving 7 bases not matched to a gene. Germline V gives CDR1 SGHRS, CDR2 YFSETQ. The CDR3 consists of 15 residues. The CDR3 DNA sequence: TGCGCCAGCAAAGGGAGCGGGGTTAGCACAGATACGCAGTATTTT. It translates to CASKGSGVSTDTQYF.

CDR3 sequence: CATSRERRDYEQYF. Here the CDR3 DNA reads TGTGCCACCAGCCGGGAGCGACGGGACTACGAGCAGTACTTC. This sequence joins TRBV15 and TRBJ2-7; tentatively, D is TRBD2 (6 bases). The V gene lost 5 bases and the J gene lost 3 bases, with 14 bases spanning the gap. Germline V lookup: CDR1 LNHNV, CDR2 YYDKDF (reference sequence). The CDR3 runs 14 residues.

This chain uses TRBV19 with TRBJ2-7, with D tentatively TRBD2 (5 bases). V shed 9 bases and J shed 2 bases, with 20 bases lying between them. Germline V gene sequence: CDR1 LNHDA, CDR2 SQIVND (reference sequence). The CDR3 extends over 15 amino acids. The CDR3 is CARFNAGPAPYEQYF. The CDR3 DNA reads TGTGCCAGGTTTAATGCGGGTCCGGCTCCCTACGAGCAGTACTTC.

The chain recombines TRBV9 with TRBJ1-2; no clear D. Germline V gene data show CDR1 as SGDLS and CDR2 as YYNGEE. V was clipped by 1 base and J by 8 bases, with 15 bases between them. The CDR3 sequence is 14 residues long. CDR3 region: CASSVYGEGGGYTF. The DNA for the CDR3 is TGTGCCAGCAGCGTATATGGGGAGGGAGGGGGCTACACCTTC.

This chain links TRBV27 with TRBJ2-6; D is ambiguous. Germline V gene lookup returns CDR1 MNHEY and CDR2 SMNVEV (reference sequence). The CDR3 loop spans 17 amino acids. V lost 2 bases to trimming and J lost 4 bases, with 15 bases between them. CDR3 region: CASSLSSGSLGANVLTF. The CDR3 region has the DNA TGTGCCAGCAGTTTAAGTTCCGGGTCTCTGGGGGCCAACGTCCTGACTTTC.

The table lists this clone with a count of one. The chain couples TRBV2 to TRBJ1-5; 12 nucleotides agree with TRBD1. The CDR3 has 19 residues. V lost 6 bases and J lost 7; bases outside the gene matches: 19. The germline V gene encodes CDR1 SNHLY and CDR2 FYNNEI. As DNA, the CDR3 is TGTGCCAGCAGGGGAAGGGGACAGGGGGCGGGAGAGGGGGACCAGCCCCAGCATTTT. Its protein product is CASRGRGQGAGEGDQPQHF.

This clone was picked up a small number of times. The chain links TRBV6-6 to TRBJ1-2; D perhaps matches TRBD1 (5 bases). The CDR3 runs to 14 residues. CDR1 MNHNY and CDR2 SVGAGI come from the germline V gene (reference sequence). V was trimmed by 0 bases and J by 4 bases, leaving 9 bases between them. CDR3: CASSYSQGFYGYTF. The CDR3 nucleotides read TGTGCCAGCAGTTACTCCCAGGGATTCTATGGCTACACCTTC.

The chain links TRBV2 to TRBJ2-2, with D possibly being TRBD1 (5 bases). Trimming removed 9 bases from V and 3 bases from J, with 8 bases in between. Germline V CDR1 and CDR2: SNHLY, FYNNEI. This CDR3 contains 12 residues. This CDR3 is CASSRDTGELFF. As DNA, the CDR3 is TGTGCCAGTAGCAGGGACACCGGGGAGCTGTTTTTT. Variable domain in full (rest from reference TRBV2 and TRBJ2-2): EPEVTQTPSHQVTQMGQEVILRCVPISNHLYFYWYRQILGQKVEFLVSFYNNEISEKSEIFDDQFSVERPDGSNFTLKIRSTKLEDSAMYFCASSRDTGELFFGEGSRLTVL.

This clone was found once. The chain has TRBV7-3 and TRBJ2-1; D ambiguous. Per the germline V gene, CDR1 is SGHTA and CDR2 is FQGTGA. V was clipped by 6 bases and J by 10 bases, with 13 bases between them. CDR3 length equals 12 residues. This CDR3 is CASRAEGAEQFF. The CDR3 DNA reads as TGTGCCAGCAGGGCAGAAGGAGCGGAGCAGTTCTTC.

The rearrangement joins TRBV15 to TRBJ2-4; 9 positions match TRBD1. This CDR3 has 16 residues. Germline CDR1 reads LNHNV; CDR2 reads YYDKDF (reference sequence). V shed 3 bases and J 3 bases; nucleotides not matched to a gene: 6. The DNA for the CDR3 is TGTGCCACCAGCAGTGCTGGGACAGGGCTCAAAAACATTCAGTACTTC. Its protein product is CATSSAGTGLKNIQYF.

This clone was counted between two and nine times. The V and J genes are TRBV7-9 and TRBJ2-6, with unresolved D. The CDR3 is 16 amino acids. CDR1 and CDR2 (germline): SEHNR, FQNEAQ (reference sequence). V lost 1 base and J lost 0, with 7 bases in between. DNA for the CDR3: TGTGCCAGCAGCTTAGGTAGCAGCTCTGGGGCCAACGTCCTGACTTTC. Translated: CASSLGSSSGANVLTF.

As to this clone: One end of the junction is discordant with germline, which a read error may explain. This chain connects TRBV7-9 to TRBJ1-2; no firm D call. The germline V gene encodes CDR1 SEHNR and CDR2 FQNEAQ (reference sequence). This CDR3 region has 12 residues. The CDR3 reads CSSSPNVALQMF. The CDR3 DNA reads as TGTTCCAGCAGCCCCAACGTGGCTCTACAGATGTTC. Variable domain in full (rest from reference TRBV7-9 and TRBJ1-2): DTGVSQNPRHKITKRGQNVTFRCDPISEHNRLYWYRQTLGQGPEFLTYFQNEAQLEKSRLLSDRFSAERPKGSFSTLEIQRTEQGDSAMYLCSSSPNVALQMFGSGTRLTVV.

This rearrangement joins TRBV25-1 to TRBJ1-6; 8 nucleotides align to TRBD1. CDR3 length: 18 residues. Germline loops: CDR1 MGHDK, CDR2 SYGVNS. V shed 2 bases and J 0 bases; nucleotides not matched to a gene: 6. This CDR3 is CASSEPGTGRSYNSPLHF. The CDR3 nucleotides are TGTGCCAGCAGTGAACCTGGGACAGGACGCTCCTATAATTCACCCCTCCACTTT.

This chain links TRBV19 with TRBJ1-2; a weak D match, TRBD1 (6 bases). Trimming removed 5 bases from V and 6 bases from J, with 16 bases in between. The CDR3 is made up of 14 amino acids. Germline V gives CDR1 LNHDA, CDR2 SQIVND (reference sequence). In nucleotides, the CDR3 is TGTGCCAGTAGTTGGGAACAGGGAAGGGATGGCTACACCTTC. Translating it yields CASSWEQGRDGYTF.

With respect to this clone: Additional DNA sequences in this sample encode the identical CDR3. The rearrangement uses TRBV28 and TRBJ1-2; D remains unclear. Germline V gene lookup returns CDR1 MDHEN and CDR2 SYDVKM. The CDR3 length is 15 residues. V was cut by 0 bases and J by 4 bases, with 12 bases left in between. The CDR3 region has the DNA TGTGCCAGCAGTTTATGGCGGCGGGAAACCTATGGCTACACCTTC. It yields the protein CASSLWRRETYGYTF.

The table lists this clone with a count of one. The J gene is TRBJ2-1, the V gene TRBV10-2, with TRBD2 matching over 13 bases. CDR1 WSHSY and CDR2 SAAADI come from the germline V gene. V lost 6 bases and J lost 6; bases outside the gene matches: 5. This CDR3 is built from 15 residues. The CDR3 region has the DNA TGCGCCAGCAGACTAGCGGGGGGGCCGGCCAATGAGCAGTTCTTC. Protein sequence: CASRLAGGPANEQFF.